This TCR beta chain was found in a study of blood T cell repertoires in COVID-19. V was clipped by 4 bases and J by 0 bases, with 11 bases between them. The germline V gene encodes CDR1 MNHNY and CDR2 SVGAGI (reference sequence). The CDR3 is 15 residues long. Assay used: immunoSEQ multiplex PCR; TCRdb lists only in-frame clones, some missing. The sample contains roughly 200,000 clones, 65% to 90% of which appear only once. Sequencing used PBMCs or T cells enriched from blood (not recorded which). The V gene is TRBV6-6, the J gene TRBJ2-3; D uncertain. The TCR comes from a man aged 35-49 years who had recovered from COVID-19. In nucleotides, the CDR3 is TGTGCCAGCAGTTTATGGAGCGCCAGCACAGATACGCAGTATTTT. Protein product: CASSLWSASTDTQYF.